This T cell receptor (beta chain) comes out of a study of cytomegalovirus exposure and HLA in healthy donors. Donors counted as nominally healthy when sampled, yet unrecorded immune exposures were likely. This CDR3 region has 14 residues. V shed 6 bases, J shed 6 bases, and the junction held 9 bases outside the gene matches. CDR1 and CDR2 from the germline V gene are SNHLY and FYNNEI. Study results and caveats: In a later analysis, fewer than 20,000 TCR beta sequences were associated with HLA alleles at 0.05 false discovery rate.

Primers for the PCR totalled 60 Vbeta and 13 Jbeta. Authors' analysis steps: Counted up in a later analysis, unique TCR beta chains came to around 80 million, with some 11 million shared. Assay used: immunoSEQ multiplex PCR; TCRdb lists only in-frame clones, some missing. V and J calls plus clone size are reproduced from that table; the DNA served to infer D and trimming. Of fewer than 200,000 clones listed, around 75% are singletons. Of note for this clone: Its antigen remains unknown.

The V call is TRBV2, the J call TRBJ1-1; 8 positions agree with TRBD1. The TCR was taken from a human donor in good health. The sample consisted of PBMCs. CDR3 region: CASSWTGSVSEAFF. The CDR3 coding sequence is TGTGCCAGCAGCTGGACAGGGTCAGTCTCTGAAGCTTTCTTT.